The T cell receptor (beta chain) under discussion was sequenced for a study of monozygotic twins with inflammatory bowel disease. Each CDR3 protein gets one entry in TCRdb, which reprocessed the 5' RACE reads and gives no DNA. This table lists over 110,000 distinct CDR3 sequences. CDR3 length: 11 amino acids. The germline V gene has CDR1 SGHAT and CDR2 FQNNGV. The V and J genes are TRBV11-2 and TRBJ2-1; with no DNA, the TCRdb D assignment of TRBD2 cannot be verified. The receptor was isolated from a human donor with ulcerative colitis or Crohn's disease, or a healthy co-twin of an affected twin (not recorded which). Sequenced material: blood. This CDR3 is CASRQGHEQFF.